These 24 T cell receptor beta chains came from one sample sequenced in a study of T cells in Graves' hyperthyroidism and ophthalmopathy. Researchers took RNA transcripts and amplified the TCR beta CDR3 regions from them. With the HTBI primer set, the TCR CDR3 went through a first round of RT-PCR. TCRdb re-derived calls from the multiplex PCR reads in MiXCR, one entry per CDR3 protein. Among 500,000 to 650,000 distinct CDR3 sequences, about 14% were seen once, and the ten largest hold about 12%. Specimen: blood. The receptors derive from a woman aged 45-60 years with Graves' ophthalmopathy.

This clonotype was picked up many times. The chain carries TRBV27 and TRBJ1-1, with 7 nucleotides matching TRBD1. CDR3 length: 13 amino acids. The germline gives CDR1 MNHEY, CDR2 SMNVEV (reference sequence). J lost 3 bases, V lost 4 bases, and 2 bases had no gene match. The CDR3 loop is CASSYTGDTEAFF. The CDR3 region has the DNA TGTGCCAGCAGTTACACAGGGGACACTGAAGCTTTCTTT.

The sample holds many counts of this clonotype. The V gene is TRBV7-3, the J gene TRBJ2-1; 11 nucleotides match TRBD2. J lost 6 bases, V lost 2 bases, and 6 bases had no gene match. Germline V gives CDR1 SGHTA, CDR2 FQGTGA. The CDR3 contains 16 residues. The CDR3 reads CASSLLAGGPINEQFF. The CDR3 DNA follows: TGTGCCAGCAGCTTATTAGCGGGAGGGCCAATCAATGAGCAGTTCTTC.

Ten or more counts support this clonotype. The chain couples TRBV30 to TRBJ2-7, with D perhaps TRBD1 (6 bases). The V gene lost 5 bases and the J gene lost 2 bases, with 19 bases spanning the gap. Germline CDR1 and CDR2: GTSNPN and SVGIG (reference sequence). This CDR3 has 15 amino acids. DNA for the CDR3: TGTGCCTGGGACGGAGACAGGTTTGGGGCCTACGAGCAGTACTTC. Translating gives CAWDGDRFGAYEQYF. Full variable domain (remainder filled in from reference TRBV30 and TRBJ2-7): SQTIHQWPATLVQPVGSPLSLECTVEGTSNPNLYWYRQAAGRGLQLLFYSVGIGQISSEVPQNLSASRPQDRQFILSSKKLLLSDSGFYLCAWDGDRFGAYEQYFGPGTRLTVT.

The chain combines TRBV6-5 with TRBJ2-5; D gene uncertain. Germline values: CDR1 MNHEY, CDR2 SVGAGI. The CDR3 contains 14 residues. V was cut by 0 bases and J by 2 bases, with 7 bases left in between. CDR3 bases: TGTGCCAGCAGTTACTCGCCTATTCAAGAGACCCAGTACTTC. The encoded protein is CASSYSPIQETQYF.

In DNA, the CDR3 is TGTGCCAGCAGCCTCTGGAGTCGCCCGACTAGCGGGAGGGGGGATGAGCAGTTCTTC. Protein sequence: CASSLWSRPTSGRGDEQFF. The V call is TRBV7-3, the J call TRBJ2-1; TRBD2 matches 14 bases. Germline V gives CDR1 SGHTA, CDR2 FQGTGA. The V segment lost 5 bases and the J segment 8 bases; nucleotides outside the gene matches: 17. This CDR3 contains 19 residues. Full variable domain (remainder filled in from reference TRBV7-3 and TRBJ2-1): GAGVSQTPSNKVTEKGKYVELRCDPISGHTALYWYRQSLGQGPEFLIYFQGTGAADDSGLPNDRFFAVRPEGSVSTLKIQRTERGDSAVYLCASSLWSRPTSGRGDEQFFGPGTRLTVL.

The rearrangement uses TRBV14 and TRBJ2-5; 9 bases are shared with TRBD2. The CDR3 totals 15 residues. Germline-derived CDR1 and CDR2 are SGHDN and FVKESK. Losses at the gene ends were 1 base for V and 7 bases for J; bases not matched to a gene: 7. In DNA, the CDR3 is TGTGCCAGCAGCCAAGGAGCGGGAGGCCGGCGGACCCAGTACTTC. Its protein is CASSQGAGGRRTQYF.

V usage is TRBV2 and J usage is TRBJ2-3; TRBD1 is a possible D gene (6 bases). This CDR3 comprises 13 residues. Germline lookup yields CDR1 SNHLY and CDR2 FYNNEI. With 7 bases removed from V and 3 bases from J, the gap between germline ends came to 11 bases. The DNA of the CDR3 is TGTGCCAGCAACAACCAGGGGACAGATACGCAGTATTTT. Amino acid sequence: CASNNQGTDTQYF.

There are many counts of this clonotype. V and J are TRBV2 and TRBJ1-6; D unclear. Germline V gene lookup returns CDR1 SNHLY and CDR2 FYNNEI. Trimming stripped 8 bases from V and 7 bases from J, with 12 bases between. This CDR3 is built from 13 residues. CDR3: CASGLRKNSPLHF. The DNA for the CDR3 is TGTGCCAGCGGTTTACGGAAAAATTCACCCCTCCACTTT.

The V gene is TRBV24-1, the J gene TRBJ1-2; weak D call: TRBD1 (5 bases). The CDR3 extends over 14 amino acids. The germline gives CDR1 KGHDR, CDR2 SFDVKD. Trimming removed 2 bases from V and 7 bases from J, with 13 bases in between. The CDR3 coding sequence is TGTGCCACCAGTGATTCGGGCAGGGCGTTTGGCTACACCTTC. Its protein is CATSDSGRAFGYTF.

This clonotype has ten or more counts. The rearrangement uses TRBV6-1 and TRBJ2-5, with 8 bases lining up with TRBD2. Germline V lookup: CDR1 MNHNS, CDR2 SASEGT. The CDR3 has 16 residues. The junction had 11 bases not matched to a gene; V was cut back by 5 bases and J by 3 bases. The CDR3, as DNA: TGTGCCAGCAGTTCCATCGACGGGGGGGTGGAAGAGACCCAGTACTTC. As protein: CASSSIDGGVEETQYF.

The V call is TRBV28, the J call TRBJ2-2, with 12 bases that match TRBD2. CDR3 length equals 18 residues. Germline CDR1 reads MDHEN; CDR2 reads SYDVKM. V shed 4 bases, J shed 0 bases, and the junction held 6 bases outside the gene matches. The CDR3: CASSSPGLAGTNTGELFF. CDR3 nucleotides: TGTGCCAGCAGTTCTCCAGGACTAGCGGGAACGAACACCGGGGAGCTGTTTTTT. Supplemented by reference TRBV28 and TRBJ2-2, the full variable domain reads DVKVTQSSRYLVKRTGEKVFLECVQDMDHENMFWYRQDPGLGLRLIYFSYDVKMKEKGDIPEGYSVSREKKERFSLILESASTNQTSMYLCASSSPGLAGTNTGELFFGEGSRLTVL.

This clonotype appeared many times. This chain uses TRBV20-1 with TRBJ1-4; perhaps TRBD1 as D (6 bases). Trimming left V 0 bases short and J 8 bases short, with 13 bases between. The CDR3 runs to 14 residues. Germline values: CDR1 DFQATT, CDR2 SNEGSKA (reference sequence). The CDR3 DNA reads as TGCAGTGCTAGAGAGGCAGGGGCGGGGGAAAAACTGTTTTTT. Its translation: CSAREAGAGEKLFF.

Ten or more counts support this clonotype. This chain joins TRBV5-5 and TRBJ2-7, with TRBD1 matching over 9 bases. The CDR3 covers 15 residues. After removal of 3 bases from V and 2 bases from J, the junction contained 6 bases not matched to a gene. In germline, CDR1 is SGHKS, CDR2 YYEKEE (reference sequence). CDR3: CASSSGQGTTYEQYF. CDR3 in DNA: TGTGCCAGCAGCTCCGGACAGGGGACGACCTACGAGCAGTACTTC.

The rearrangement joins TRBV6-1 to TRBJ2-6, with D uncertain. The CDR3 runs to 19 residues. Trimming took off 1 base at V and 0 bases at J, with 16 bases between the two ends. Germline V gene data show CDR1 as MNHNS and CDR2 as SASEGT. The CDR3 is CASSEDWSLLSSGANVLTF. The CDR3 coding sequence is TGTGCCAGCAGTGAAGACTGGAGTCTCCTAAGCTCTGGGGCCAACGTCCTGACTTTC.

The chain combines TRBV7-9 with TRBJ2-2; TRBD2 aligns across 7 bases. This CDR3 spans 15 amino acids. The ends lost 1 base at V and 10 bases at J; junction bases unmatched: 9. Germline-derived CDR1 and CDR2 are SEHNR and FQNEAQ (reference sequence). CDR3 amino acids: CASSLGTSHRTELFF. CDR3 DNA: TGTGCCAGCAGCTTAGGGACTAGTCATCGAACGGAGCTGTTTTTT.

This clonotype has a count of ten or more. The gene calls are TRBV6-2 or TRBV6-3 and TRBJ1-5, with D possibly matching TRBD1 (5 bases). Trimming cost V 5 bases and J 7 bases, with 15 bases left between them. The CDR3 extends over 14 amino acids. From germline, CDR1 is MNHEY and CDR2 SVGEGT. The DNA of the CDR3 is TGTGCCAGCAGTACACCGTCCGAGGGGCAGCCCCAGCATTTT. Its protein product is CASSTPSEGQPQHF.

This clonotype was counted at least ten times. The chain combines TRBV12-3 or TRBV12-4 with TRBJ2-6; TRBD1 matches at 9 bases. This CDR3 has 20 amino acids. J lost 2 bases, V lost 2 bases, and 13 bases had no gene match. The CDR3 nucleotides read TGTGCCAGCAGTTTACGCTTCCGGGACAGGGTAACGGCTGGGGCCAACGTCCTGACTTTC. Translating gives CASSLRFRDRVTAGANVLTF.

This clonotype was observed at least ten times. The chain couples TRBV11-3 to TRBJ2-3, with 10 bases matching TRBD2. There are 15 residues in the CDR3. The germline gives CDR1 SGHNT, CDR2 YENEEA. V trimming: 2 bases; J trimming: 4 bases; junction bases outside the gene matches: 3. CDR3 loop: CASSLLAGAPDTQYF. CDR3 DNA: TGTGCCAGCAGCTTACTAGCGGGAGCCCCAGATACGCAGTATTTT.

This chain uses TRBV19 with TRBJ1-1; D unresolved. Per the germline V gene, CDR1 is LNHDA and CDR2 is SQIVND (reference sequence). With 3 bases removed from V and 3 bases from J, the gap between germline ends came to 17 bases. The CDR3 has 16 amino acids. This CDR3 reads CASSIARTKLDTEAFF. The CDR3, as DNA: TGTGCCAGTAGTATCGCTCGCACCAAATTGGACACTGAAGCTTTCTTT.

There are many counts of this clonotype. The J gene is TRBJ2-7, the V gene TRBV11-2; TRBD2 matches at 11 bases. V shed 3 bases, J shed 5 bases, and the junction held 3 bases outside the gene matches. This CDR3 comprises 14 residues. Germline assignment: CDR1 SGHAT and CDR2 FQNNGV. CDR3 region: CASSFRLAGNEQYF. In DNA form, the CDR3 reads TGTGCCAGCAGCTTTCGACTAGCGGGAAACGAGCAGTACTTC.

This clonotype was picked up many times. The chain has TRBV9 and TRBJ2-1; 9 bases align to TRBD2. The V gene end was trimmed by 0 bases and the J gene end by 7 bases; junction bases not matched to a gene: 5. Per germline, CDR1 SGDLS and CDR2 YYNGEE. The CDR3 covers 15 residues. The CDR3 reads CASSVGSGGLNEQFF. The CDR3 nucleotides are TGTGCCAGCAGCGTAGGTAGCGGGGGATTGAATGAGCAGTTCTTC. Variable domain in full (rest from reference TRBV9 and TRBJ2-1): DSGVTQTPKHLITATGQRVTLRCSPRSGDLSVYWYQQSLDQGLQFLIQYYNGEERAKGNILERFSAQQFPDLHSELNLSSLELGDSALYFCASSVGSGGLNEQFFGPGTRLTVL.

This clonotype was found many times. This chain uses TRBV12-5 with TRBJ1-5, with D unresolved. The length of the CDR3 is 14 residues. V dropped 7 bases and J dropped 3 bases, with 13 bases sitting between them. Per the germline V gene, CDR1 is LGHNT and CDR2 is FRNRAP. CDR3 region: CASAPILDNQPQHF. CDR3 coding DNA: TGTGCTAGTGCCCCAATTTTAGACAATCAGCCCCAGCATTTT.

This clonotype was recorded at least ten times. The CDR3: CSAAYRVDTQYF. CDR3 sequence (DNA): TGCAGTGCCGCCTACAGGGTTGATACGCAGTATTTT. This chain connects TRBV20-1 to TRBJ2-3, with D possibly matching TRBD1 (6 bases). Trimming pared 6 bases from V and 6 bases from J, leaving 13 bases between. The CDR3 runs to 12 residues. Germline CDR1 and CDR2: DFQATT and SNEGSKA (reference sequence).

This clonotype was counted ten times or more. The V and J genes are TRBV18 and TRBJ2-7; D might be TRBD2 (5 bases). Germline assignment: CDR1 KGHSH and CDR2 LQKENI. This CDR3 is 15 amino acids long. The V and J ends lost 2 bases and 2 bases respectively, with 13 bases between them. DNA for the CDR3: TGTGCCAGCTCACCAATCTCGGGGAACACCTACGAGCAGTACTTC. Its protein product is CASSPISGNTYEQYF. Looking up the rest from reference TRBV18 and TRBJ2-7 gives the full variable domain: NAGVMQNPRHLVRRRGQEARLRCSPMKGHSHVYWYRQLPEEGLKFMVYLQKENIIDESGMPKERFSAEFPKEGPSILRIQQVVRGDSAAYFCASSPISGNTYEQYFGPGTRLTVT.